This passage covers 25 T cell receptor beta chains from one sample sequenced in a study of control samples from healthy donors and cancer patients (dated by TCRdb to 2019 to 2021). Libraries came from the immunoSEQ multiplex PCR assay. Drawn from immuneACCESS, this table holds only the in-frame rearrangements with V and J called that TCRdb kept. Clones are partly lost; checked studies trace under half to an unresolved V gene and leave the rest unexplained. The sample table contains 110,000 to 150,000 clones; only one count was recorded for roughly nine tenths of them. In total, the top ten clones hold under 9% of the sample. Sequencing input: blood. The origin of the receptors is a man aged 18 to 29 in good health.

This clone was seen once. The rearrangement joins TRBV7-9 to TRBJ1-6; TRBD1 is a possible D gene (6 bases). The CDR3 is 17 residues long. Trimming cost V 5 bases and J 0 bases, with 14 bases left between them. Germline assignment: CDR1 SEHNR and CDR2 FQNEAQ (reference sequence). CDR3 protein: CASSPPQGTSYNSPLHF. CDR3 in DNA: TGTGCCAGCAGCCCTCCACAGGGAACCTCCTATAATTCACCCCTCCACTTT.

The CDR3 region is CASSLASGTTLYNEQFF. In nucleotides, the CDR3 is TGTGCCAGCAGCTTGGCCTCCGGGACCACACTATACAATGAGCAGTTCTTC. The V gene is TRBV5-4, the J gene TRBJ2-1; D tentatively fits TRBD1 or TRBD2 (5 bases each). This CDR3 is 17 amino acids long. Trimming shortened V by 0 bases and J by 4 bases, and 17 bases separated the two germline ends. Per germline, CDR1 SGHNT and CDR2 YYREEE (reference sequence).

The rearrangement uses TRBV6-5 and TRBJ1-1; TRBD1 is a possible D gene (5 bases). The V and J ends lost 6 bases and 4 bases respectively, with 12 bases between them. CDR1 MNHEY and CDR2 SVGAGI come from the germline V gene. The CDR3 contains 13 residues. CDR3 in amino acids: CASRRGSRTEAFF. CDR3 sequence (DNA): TGTGCCAGCAGGCGGGGGTCGCGCACTGAAGCTTTCTTT.

J is TRBJ2-3 and V is TRBV6-5, with TRBD2 matching 11 bases. This CDR3 contains 15 residues. Trimming at V came to 6 bases and at J to 2 bases, leaving 4 bases not matched to a gene. Germline lookup yields CDR1 MNHEY and CDR2 SVGAGI. CDR3 bases: TGTGCCAGCAGAAGACTAGCGGGGACCACAGATACGCAGTATTTT. Amino acid sequence: CASRRLAGTTDTQYF.

The rearrangement joins TRBV19 to TRBJ2-6, with D tentatively TRBD1 (5 bases). Germline V CDR1 and CDR2: LNHDA, SQIVND (reference sequence). The V gene lost 5 bases and the J gene lost 0 bases, with 20 bases spanning the gap. CDR3 size: 19 residues. CDR3 nucleotides: TGTGCCAGTAGTTTGACGGCAGGGTCCCCGCTCTCTGGGGCCAACGTCCTGACTTTC. Amino acids: CASSLTAGSPLSGANVLTF. The whole variable domain, filled in from reference TRBV19 and TRBJ2-6, reads DGGITQSPKYLFRKEGQNVTLSCEQNLNHDAMYWYRQDPGQGLRLIYYSQIVNDFQKGDIAEGYSVSREKKESFPLTVTSAQKNPTAFYLCASSLTAGSPLSGANVLTFGAGSRLTVL.

V gene TRBV2 combines with J gene TRBJ1-1, with 7 bases matching TRBD1. The CDR3 extends over 13 amino acids. Losses at the gene ends were 6 bases for V and 5 bases for J; bases not matched to a gene: 6. Germline V lookup: CDR1 SNHLY, CDR2 FYNNEI. DNA for the CDR3: TGTGCCAGCAGCCTTGACAGGGAAACTGAAGCTTTCTTT. Translating it yields CASSLDRETEAFF.

The CDR3 loop is CASSMETGVGEQYF. The CDR3 DNA is TGTGCCAGTAGTATGGAGACAGGCGTAGGCGAGCAGTACTTC. V gene TRBV19 combines with J gene TRBJ2-7, with TRBD1 as a possible D gene (6 bases). The CDR3 consists of 14 residues. Germline values: CDR1 LNHDA, CDR2 SQIVND (reference sequence). The ends were cut back, 3 bases at V and 6 bases at J, with 15 bases in the middle.

The gene calls are TRBV19 and TRBJ1-5, with D perhaps matching TRBD1 (6 bases). Trimming cost V 7 bases and J 7 bases, with 11 bases left between them. This CDR3 is 12 amino acids long. Germline V CDR1 and CDR2: LNHDA, SQIVND (reference sequence). The CDR3 protein is CASTRGGQPQHF. In nucleotides, the CDR3 is TGTGCCAGTACCAGGGGCGGACAGCCCCAGCATTTT.

The J gene is TRBJ1-2, the V gene TRBV19; D might be TRBD1 (5 bases). V gave up 4 bases and J gave up 6 bases, with 12 bases separating them. Germline loops: CDR1 LNHDA, CDR2 SQIVND (reference sequence). The CDR3 spans 13 residues. The CDR3, as DNA: TGTGCCAGTAGTACCACAGGCCTCGATGGCTACACCTTC. This translates into CASSTTGLDGYTF. The variable domain in full, completed from reference TRBV19 and TRBJ1-2, reads DGGITQSPKYLFRKEGQNVTLSCEQNLNHDAMYWYRQDPGQGLRLIYYSQIVNDFQKGDIAEGYSVSREKKESFPLTVTSAQKNPTAFYLCASSTTGLDGYTFGSGTRLTVV.

The chain recombines TRBV4-1 with TRBJ2-7; TRBD1 matches at 7 bases. Germline values: CDR1 MGHRA, CDR2 YSYEKL. The CDR3 has 15 amino acids. Trimming removed 0 bases from V and 2 bases from J; junction bases left unmatched: 4. The CDR3 DNA reads as TGCGCCAGCAGCCAAGATGAGAGGGGGCCCTACGAGCAGTACTTC. Its protein product is CASSQDERGPYEQYF.

The chain couples TRBV7-9 to TRBJ1-4; no clear D. Germline V lookup: CDR1 SEHNR, CDR2 FQNEAQ (reference sequence). CDR3 length: 14 amino acids. V lost 5 bases, J lost 5 bases, and 12 bases lay in between. CDR3 region: CASSQGVENEKLFF. As DNA, the CDR3 is TGTGCCAGCAGCCAAGGTGTGGAAAATGAAAAACTGTTTTTT.

The rearrangement uses TRBV6-5 and TRBJ2-7; 7 bases are shared with TRBD1. Germline trimming cut 2 bases from V and 2 bases from J; bases unmatched to any gene: 6. The CDR3 sequence is 15 residues long. Germline values: CDR1 MNHEY, CDR2 SVGAGI. The CDR3 region has the DNA TGTGCCAGCAGTTACACACAGGGGACCACCTACGAGCAGTACTTC. Translating gives CASSYTQGTTYEQYF.

The table lists this clone with a count of one. CDR3 coding DNA: TGTGCCAGTAGGGCCTCTGGGGCCAACGTCCTGACTTTC. This gives the protein CASRASGANVLTF. The V call is TRBV19, the J call TRBJ2-6; D remains unclear. The CDR3 sequence is 13 residues long. From germline, CDR1 is LNHDA and CDR2 SQIVND (reference sequence). V shed 6 bases and J shed 0 bases, with 3 bases lying between them.

The chain carries TRBV5-6 and TRBJ1-1, with no clear D. V shed 1 base and J shed 1 base, with 8 bases lying between them. The germline V gene has CDR1 SGHDT and CDR2 YYEEEE. The CDR3 has 14 amino acids. CDR3 coding DNA: TGTGCCAGCAGCTTGCAGAGTTCGAACACTGAAGCTTTCTTT. Its translation is CASSLQSSNTEAFF.

V is TRBV14 and J is TRBJ1-4; D is unresolved. Germline values: CDR1 SGHDN, CDR2 FVKESK. The length of the CDR3 is 15 residues. Deletions cut 4 bases from V and 6 bases from J, with 15 bases between. This CDR3 reads CASSPRVRADEKLFF. The DNA of the CDR3 is TGTGCCAGCAGCCCAAGGGTCCGCGCGGATGAAAAACTGTTTTTT.

CDR3 bases: TGTGCCAGCAGTATCACTAGTAACTATGGCTACACCTTC. It encodes CASSITSNYGYTF. This chain uses TRBV6-6 with TRBJ1-2, with D unclear. The CDR3 sequence is 13 residues long. Trimming cost V 5 bases and J 1 base, with 8 bases left between them. Germline V gene data show CDR1 as MNHNY and CDR2 as SVGAGI (reference sequence).

The chain couples TRBV5-6 to TRBJ2-1; 7 bases are a match to TRBD2. The J segment lost 5 bases and the V segment lost 4 bases, leaving 9 bases of the junction unmatched. CDR3 length equals 15 residues. Germline V CDR1 and CDR2: SGHDT, YYEEEE. CDR3 region: CASSRLASLNNEQFF. As DNA, the CDR3 is TGTGCCAGCAGCCGACTAGCCAGCCTCAACAATGAGCAGTTCTTC.

The chain combines TRBV6-1 with TRBJ2-5, with a tentative D call TRBD1 (5 bases). Per the germline V gene, CDR1 is MNHNS and CDR2 is SASEGT. V was cut by 1 base and J by 5 bases, with 14 bases left in between. This CDR3 has 15 amino acids. The CDR3 DNA follows: TGTGCCAGCAGTGAAGATCAGGGCTTTCACGAGACCCAGTACTTC. Protein sequence: CASSEDQGFHETQYF.

The rearrangement uses TRBV12-3 or TRBV12-4 and TRBJ1-4, with no clear D. The CDR3 sequence is 9 residues long. V gave up 6 bases and J gave up 15 bases, with 8 bases separating them. The CDR3 DNA reads TGTGCCAGCAGGCCCGGGTTGTTTTTT. Translated, it gives CASRPGLFF.

The chain recombines TRBV15 with TRBJ1-1; possibly TRBD1 for D (5 bases). V lost 1 base to trimming and J lost 0 bases, with 9 bases between them. The CDR3 extends over 15 amino acids. Germline assignment: CDR1 LNHNV and CDR2 YYDKDF (reference sequence). CDR3: CATSRVPGMNTEAFF. In nucleotides, the CDR3 is TGTGCCACCAGCAGAGTCCCAGGGATGAACACTGAAGCTTTCTTT.

This chain links TRBV5-1 with TRBJ2-3; 7 nucleotides agree with TRBD2. The CDR3 contains 16 residues. CDR1 and CDR2 from the germline V gene are SGHRS and YFSETQ. J lost 1 base, V lost 4 bases, and 9 bases had no gene match. CDR3 amino acids: CASSPGLQVGTDTQYF. The CDR3, as DNA: TGCGCCAGCAGCCCGGGACTACAGGTGGGCACAGATACGCAGTATTTT.

This sequence joins TRBV5-4 and TRBJ1-2; D call uncertain. CDR1 and CDR2 from the germline V gene are SGHNT and YYREEE (reference sequence). The V end was cut by 4 bases, the J end by 4 bases, with 14 bases between. This CDR3 is built from 14 residues. CDR3 nucleotide sequence: TGTGCCAGCAGCCCTCCCGAGGGCAGCTATGGCTACACCTTC. Its translation is CASSPPEGSYGYTF.

The J gene is TRBJ1-1, the V gene TRBV19; 8 nucleotides align to TRBD1. Trimming cost V 4 bases and J 7 bases; bases outside gene matches: 8. The CDR3 covers 14 residues. Germline V lookup: CDR1 LNHDA, CDR2 SQIVND (reference sequence). In nucleotides, the CDR3 is TGTGCCAGTAGTAACGGCCGGGACAGGCATGAAGCTTTCTTT. Protein product: CASSNGRDRHEAFF.

The V call is TRBV7-9, the J call TRBJ2-7; D possibly uses TRBD1 or TRBD2 (5 bases each). CDR1 and CDR2 from the germline V gene are SEHNR and FQNEAQ (reference sequence). The CDR3 has 15 residues. Trimming took off 5 bases at V and 7 bases at J, with 21 bases between the two ends. CDR3 amino acids: CASSRSLGGGGEQYF. In DNA, the CDR3 is TGTGCCAGCAGCCGATCCCTAGGCGGTGGGGGAGAGCAGTACTTC.

The CDR3: CASSSPGSLSYEQYF. DNA for the CDR3: TGTGCCAGCAGCTCCCCAGGATCCTTATCCTACGAGCAGTACTTC. The V call is TRBV5-4, the J call TRBJ2-7, with D unclear. Trimming pared 3 bases from V and 1 base from J, leaving 14 bases between. The germline gives CDR1 SGHNT, CDR2 YYREEE (reference sequence). There are 15 residues in the CDR3.